This T cell receptor beta chain was sequenced in a study of shared clonotypes between healthy human individuals. General study results and limits: Owing to a small donor count, the genetic and exposure-history diversity represented was limited.

A single count supports this clone. Its matching antigen is unknown. This was a deep-level run. TCRdb keeps only in-frame clones here, not all; method: immunoSEQ multiplex PCR. Of 950,000 to 1,100,000 clones in the sample, about 76% were seen once. The sequence was collected from a man between 18 and 29 years old in good health. Sequencing was carried out using memory CD4+ T cells sorted from blood. Described subset: CD45RA-negative fraction.

CDR3 amino acids: CASSQEGGLATGEQFF. The CDR3 DNA sequence: TGTGCCAGCAGCCAAGAGGGCGGACTAGCGACGGGTGAGCAGTTCTTC. The chain links TRBV14 to TRBJ2-1; TRBD2 aligns across 9 bases. CDR3 length: 16 residues. V gave up 0 bases and J gave up 9 bases; unmatched junction bases: 9. Germline CDR1 reads SGHDN; CDR2 reads FVKESK.